The 12 T cell receptor beta chains below come from one sample, sequenced in a study of human T cells and chemical hapten exposure. TCRdb re-called the RACE reads with MiXCR, one entry per CDR3 protein. The sample includes roughly 81,000 distinct CDR3 sequences, around 7.9% of them seen just once. Time point reported: pre-sensitization, week 0. Treatment of the sample: therapeutic diphenylcyclopropenone sensitization with weekly scalp DPC. Material: whole blood, obtained in connection with sensitization to the hapten diphenylcyclopropenone (DPC). The origin of the receptors is a man aged 40-49 years with alopecia areata. Some clones in this sample may be carry-over from other donors' samples.

This clonotype was recorded a few times. This sequence joins TRBV7-6 and TRBJ2-1; D may be TRBD1 (5 bases). Per germline, CDR1 SGHVS and CDR2 FNYEAQ. The CDR3 spans 15 residues. The germline V and J ends were trimmed by 1 base and 4 bases, with 11 bases remaining between them. CDR3 coding DNA: TGTGCCAGCAGCTTAGATGACAGCCAATACAATGAGCAGTTCTTC. As protein: CASSLDDSQYNEQFF. The variable domain in full, with the rest retrieved from reference TRBV7-6 and TRBJ2-1, is GAGVSQSPRYKVTKRGQDVALRCDPISGHVSLYWYRQALGQGPEFLTYFNYEAQQDKSGLPNDRFSAERPEGSISTLTIQRTEQRDSAMYRCASSLDDSQYNEQFFGPGTRLTVL.

This clonotype showed up many times. This sequence joins TRBV30 and TRBJ1-1; D gene uncertain. The V gene lost 3 bases and the J gene lost 1 base, with 15 bases spanning the gap. Germline loops: CDR1 GTSNPN, CDR2 SVGIG (reference sequence). The CDR3 sequence is 15 residues long. CDR3 nucleotide sequence: TGTGCCTGGAGAGGTATAGGACTGTCGAACACTGAAGCTTTCTTT. Amino acid sequence: CAWRGIGLSNTEAFF.

The rearrangement joins TRBV25-1 to TRBJ2-1; the D is unclear. This CDR3 has 15 residues. Trimming left V 8 bases short and J 6 bases short, with 20 bases between. Germline lookup yields CDR1 MGHDK and CDR2 SYGVNS. The CDR3 loop is CASSSRRKGINEQFF. CDR3 DNA sequence: TGTGCCAGCTCTTCCCGCCGGAAGGGAATCAATGAGCAGTTCTTC.

This clonotype was counted many times. The chain is built from TRBV6-6 and TRBJ1-2; D not certain. From germline, CDR1 is MNHNY and CDR2 SVGAGI (reference sequence). The CDR3 totals 13 residues. V was shortened by 2 bases and J by 3 bases, with 7 bases between the two germline ends. CDR3 loop: CASSYTQDYGYTF. CDR3 nucleotide sequence: TGTGCCAGCAGTTACACCCAGGACTATGGCTACACCTTC.

The chain has TRBV12-5 and TRBJ2-3; D uncertain. The CDR3 totals 14 residues. Trimming pared 2 bases from V and 4 bases from J, leaving 10 bases between. The germline gives CDR1 LGHNT, CDR2 FRNRAP. The CDR3 bases are TGTGCTAGTGGTTTGTCCAGACTGGCAGATACGCAGTATTTT. This translates into CASGLSRLADTQYF. Full variable domain (missing parts from reference TRBV12-5 and TRBJ2-3): DARVTQTPRHKVTEMGQEVTMRCQPILGHNTVFWYRQTMMQGLELLAYFRNRAPLDDSGMPKDRFSAEMPDATLATLKIQPSEPRDSAVYFCASGLSRLADTQYFGPGTRLTVL.

The V and J genes are TRBV6-1 and TRBJ2-7, with D perhaps matching TRBD1 or TRBD2 (5 bases each). Germline V gene sequence: CDR1 MNHNS, CDR2 SASEGT. The CDR3 is 12 residues long. The V and J ends lost 1 base and 5 bases respectively, with 6 bases between them. The CDR3 reads CASSEVGDEQYF. The CDR3 coding sequence is TGTGCCAGCAGTGAAGTGGGGGACGAGCAGTACTTC.

The chain recombines TRBV7-8 with TRBJ2-7; D remains ambiguous. V lost 3 bases and J 2 bases, leaving 5 bases between the germline ends. Germline V gene data show CDR1 as SGHVS and CDR2 as FQNEAQ. The CDR3 runs to 12 residues. CDR3 sequence: CASSFTAYEQYV. The CDR3 DNA reads TGTGCCAGCAGCTTCACAGCCTACGAGCAGTACGTC.

J is TRBJ2-1 and V is TRBV7-2; D is unclear. V was trimmed by 2 bases and J by 6 bases, leaving 14 bases between them. CDR1 is SGHTA, CDR2 FQGNSA, per germline. The CDR3 runs 15 residues. CDR3 nucleotides: TGTGCCAGCAGCTTACAGGAAATAAAGGGCAATGAGCAGTTCTTC. Protein sequence: CASSLQEIKGNEQFF.

This clonotype was found many times. The chain links TRBV4-3 to TRBJ1-2; 9 nucleotides line up with TRBD1. Per germline, CDR1 LGHNA and CDR2 YSLEER. Trimming at V came to 3 bases and at J to 3 bases, leaving 23 bases not matched to a gene. This CDR3 is built from 21 residues. This chain's CDR3 is CASSHLIGGLIRDREYYGYTF. In DNA, the CDR3 is TGCGCCAGCAGCCATCTCATTGGGGGGCTGATCCGGGACAGGGAGTACTATGGCTACACCTTC.

This clonotype was seen many times. The CDR3 bases are TGCAGTACCGGACTAGCGGGAGAGAATGAGCAGTTCTTC. Amino acid sequence: CSTGLAGENEQFF. This chain uses TRBV29-1 with TRBJ2-1, with 13 nucleotides matching TRBD2. The length of the CDR3 is 13 residues. Germline CDR1 and CDR2: SQVTM and ANQGSEA.

To note about this clonotype: A much larger clone lies one base from this, so it may be a read error. The chain links TRBV27 to TRBJ1-5; maybe TRBD1 (5 bases). The CDR3 contains 16 residues. The V and J ends lost 9 bases and 6 bases respectively, with 24 bases between them. Germline CDR1 and CDR2: MNHEY and SMNVEV (reference sequence). CDR3 DNA sequence: TGTGCCAGAAGTCCAGGGACGAGCCGAAGGGCTCAGCCCCAGCATTTT. Protein product: CARSPGTSRRAQPQHF.

The gene calls are TRBV6-2 or TRBV6-3 and TRBJ2-5, with D perhaps assigned TRBD1 or TRBD2 (5 bases each). This CDR3 region has 14 residues. Trimming shortened V by 7 bases and J by 2 bases, and 14 bases separated the two germline ends. The germline CDR1 and CDR2 sequences are MNHEY and SVGEGT. The CDR3 reads CASTDGTVQETQYF. In nucleotides, the CDR3 is TGTGCCAGCACCGACGGGACGGTACAAGAGACCCAGTACTTC.